This T cell receptor (beta chain) originates from a study of T cell repertoires in cytomegalovirus infection. General study findings and limits: Accumulated public TCR beta family frequency recognized individuals carrying CMV together with the relevant HLA.

CDR1 and CDR2 (germline): MNHGY, SAAAGT. The trim removed 5 bases at V and 4 bases at J, leaving 6 bases unmatched. This CDR3 has 14 residues. This clonotype has only one observation. What it binds is not known. MiXCR was run by TCRdb on the reads, yielding one entry per CDR3 protein. The sample contains hundreds of thousands of distinct CDR3 sequences, approximately 30% of which appear only once. The sequenced sample was cultured CD8+ T cells from PBMCs, obtained from culture after CMV antigen stimulation. This clonotype originated in a human donor in good health (CMV status not recorded). Some clones in this sample may be carry-over from other donors' samples. The rearrangement links TRBV6-8 to TRBJ2-3, with 7 bases fitting TRBD2. The CDR3, as DNA: TGTGCCAGCAGTGGAAACCGGGGGGCAGATACGCAGTATTTT. Translated, it gives CASSGNRGADTQYF.